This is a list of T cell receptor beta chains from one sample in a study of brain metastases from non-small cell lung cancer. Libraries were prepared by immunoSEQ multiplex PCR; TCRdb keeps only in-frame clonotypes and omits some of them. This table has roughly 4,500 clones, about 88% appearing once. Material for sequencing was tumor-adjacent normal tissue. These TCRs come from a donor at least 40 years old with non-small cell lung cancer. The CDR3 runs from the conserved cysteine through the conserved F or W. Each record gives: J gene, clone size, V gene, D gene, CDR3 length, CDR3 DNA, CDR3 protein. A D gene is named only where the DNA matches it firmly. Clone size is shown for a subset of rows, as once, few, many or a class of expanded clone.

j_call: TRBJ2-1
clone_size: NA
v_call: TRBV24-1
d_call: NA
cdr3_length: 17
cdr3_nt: TGTGCCACCAGTGATTCCCTTGTCCGACCCGAATTCAATGAGCAGTTCTTC
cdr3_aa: CATSDSLVRPEFNEQFF

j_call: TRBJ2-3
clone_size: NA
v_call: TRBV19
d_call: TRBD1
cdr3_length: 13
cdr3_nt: TGTGCCAGTAGTGGACAGGTCCTGGATACGCAGTATTTT
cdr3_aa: CASSGQVLDTQYF

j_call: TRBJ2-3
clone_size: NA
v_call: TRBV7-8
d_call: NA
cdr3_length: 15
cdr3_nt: TGTGCCAGCAGCTTAGTCGCGCCCCCCGGAGATACGCAGTATTTT
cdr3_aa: CASSLVAPPGDTQYF

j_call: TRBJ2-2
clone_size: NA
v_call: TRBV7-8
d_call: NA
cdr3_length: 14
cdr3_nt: TGTGTCTCAGCTAAGGTGACAGGAGTACGGGAGCTGTTTTTT
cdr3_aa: CVSAKVTGVRELFF

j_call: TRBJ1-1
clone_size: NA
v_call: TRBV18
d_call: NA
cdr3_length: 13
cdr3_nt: TGTGCCAGCTCACTCCAGGGGCCCTCTGAAGCTTTCTTT
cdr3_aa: CASSLQGPSEAFF

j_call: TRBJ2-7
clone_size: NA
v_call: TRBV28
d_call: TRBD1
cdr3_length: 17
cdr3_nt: TGTGCCAGCAGTTCTCCTCGGGGACAGGGGTTCTCCTACGAGCAGTACTTC
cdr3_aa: CASSSPRGQGFSYEQYF

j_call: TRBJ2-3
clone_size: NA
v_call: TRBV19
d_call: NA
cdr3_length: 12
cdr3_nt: TGTGCCAGTAGTACGACTCTGGATACGCAGTATTTT
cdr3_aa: CASSTTLDTQYF

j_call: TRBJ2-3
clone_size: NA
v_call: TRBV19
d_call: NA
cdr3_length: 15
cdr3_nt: TGTGCCACCCATGGTGGGTTACTGGGAACAGATACGCAGTATTTT
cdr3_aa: CATHGGLLGTDTQYF

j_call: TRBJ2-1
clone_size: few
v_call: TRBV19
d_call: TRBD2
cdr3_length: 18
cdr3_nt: TGTGCCAGTAAGGGGGGCGGACTAGCGGGAGGATCCTACAATGAGCAGTTCTTC
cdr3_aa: CASKGGGLAGGSYNEQFF

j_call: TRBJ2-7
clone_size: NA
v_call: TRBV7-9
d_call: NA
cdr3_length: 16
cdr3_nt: TGTGCCAGCAGTTACCACCTAGGCCCAAGCTCCTACGAGCAGTACTTC
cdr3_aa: CASSYHLGPSSYEQYF

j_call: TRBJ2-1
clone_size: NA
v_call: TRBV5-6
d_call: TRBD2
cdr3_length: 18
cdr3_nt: TGTGCCAGCAACACGCTCGGGACTAGCGGGAGAAAAGGCAATGAGCAGTTCTTC
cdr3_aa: CASNTLGTSGRKGNEQFF

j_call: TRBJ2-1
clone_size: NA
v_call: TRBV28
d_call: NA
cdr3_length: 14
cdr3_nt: TGTGCCTCTCGGTCCGGATTTTTCTACAATGAGCAGTTCTTC
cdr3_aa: CASRSGFFYNEQFF

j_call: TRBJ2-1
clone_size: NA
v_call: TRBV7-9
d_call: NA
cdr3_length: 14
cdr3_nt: TGTGCCAGCAGCCGTACCACAGGGAACAATGAGCAGTTCTTC
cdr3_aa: CASSRTTGNNEQFF

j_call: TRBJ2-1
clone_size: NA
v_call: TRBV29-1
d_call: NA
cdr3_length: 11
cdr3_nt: TGCAGCGTTGATATGCGGTATGAGCAGTTCTTC
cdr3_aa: CSVDMRYEQFF

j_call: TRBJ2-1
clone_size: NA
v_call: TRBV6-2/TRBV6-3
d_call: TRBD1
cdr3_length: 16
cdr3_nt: TGTGCCAGCAGTTCCACCGCGACAGGGCTCGTAAATGAGCAGTTCTTC
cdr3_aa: CASSSTATGLVNEQFF

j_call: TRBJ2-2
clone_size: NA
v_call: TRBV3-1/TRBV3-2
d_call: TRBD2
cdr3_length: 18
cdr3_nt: TGTGCCAGCAGCCAAGAGGGGACTAGCGGGCCCAACACCGGGGAGCTGTTTTTT
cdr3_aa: CASSQEGTSGPNTGELFF

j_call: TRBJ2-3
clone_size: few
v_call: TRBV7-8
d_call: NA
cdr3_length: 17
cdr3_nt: TGTGCCGCCGCAACCGCCCAGGGAGGATTGAGCACAGATACGCAGTATTTT
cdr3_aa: CAAATAQGGLSTDTQYF

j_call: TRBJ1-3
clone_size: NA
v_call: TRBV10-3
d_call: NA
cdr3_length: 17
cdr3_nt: TGTGCCATCAACGAGCGGGGTTCCACCGCCATTGGAAACACCATATATTTT
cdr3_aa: CAINERGSTAIGNTIYF

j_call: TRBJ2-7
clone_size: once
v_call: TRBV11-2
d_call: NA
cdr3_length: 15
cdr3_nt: TGTGCCAGCAGCTTATCGGGGACGAAATCCTACGAGCAGTATTTC
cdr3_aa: CASSLSGTKSYEQYF

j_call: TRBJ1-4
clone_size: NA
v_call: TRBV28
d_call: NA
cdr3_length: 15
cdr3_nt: TGTGCCAGCAGTTCAGACAGAGCAACTAATGAAAAACTGTTTTTT
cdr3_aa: CASSSDRATNEKLFF

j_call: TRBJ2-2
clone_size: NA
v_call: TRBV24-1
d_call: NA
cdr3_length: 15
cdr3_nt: TGTGCCACCAGTGATTTGTACCGTGACACCGGGGAGCTGTTTTTT
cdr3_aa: CATSDLYRDTGELFF

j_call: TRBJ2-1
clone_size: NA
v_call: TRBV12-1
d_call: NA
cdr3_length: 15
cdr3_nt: TGTGCCAGCAGCCTGCCTAGCGGGGGCCACAATGAGCAGTTCTTC
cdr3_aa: CASSLPSGGHNEQFF

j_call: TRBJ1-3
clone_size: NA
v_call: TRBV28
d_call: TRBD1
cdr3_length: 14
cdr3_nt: TGTGCCAGCAGCTCGGGACAGGGGGTAAACACCATATATTTT
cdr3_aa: CASSSGQGVNTIYF

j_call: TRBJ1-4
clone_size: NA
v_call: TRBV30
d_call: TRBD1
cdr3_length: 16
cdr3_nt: TGTGCCTGGAGTGATCCGGGACAGGGCGACATAGAAAAACTGTTTTTT
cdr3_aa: CAWSDPGQGDIEKLFF

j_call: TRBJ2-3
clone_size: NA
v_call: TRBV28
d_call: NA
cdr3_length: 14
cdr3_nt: TGTGCCAGCAGTTTACGGGACTCAACAGATACGCAGTATTTT
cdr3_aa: CASSLRDSTDTQYF

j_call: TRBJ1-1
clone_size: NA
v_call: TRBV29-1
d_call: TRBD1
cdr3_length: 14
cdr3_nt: TGCAGCGTTGCAGGACAGGGGGTGTACACTGAAGCTTTCTTT
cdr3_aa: CSVAGQGVYTEAFF

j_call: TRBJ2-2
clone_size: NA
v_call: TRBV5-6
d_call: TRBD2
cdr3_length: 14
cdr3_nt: TGTGCCAGCAGCTGGGGACTAGAGTCCGGGGAGCTGTTTTTT
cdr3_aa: CASSWGLESGELFF

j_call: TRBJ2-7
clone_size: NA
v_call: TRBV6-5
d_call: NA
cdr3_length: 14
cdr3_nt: TGTGCCAGCAGTTCAACAGTCCTGACGGAAGAGCAGTACTTC
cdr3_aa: CASSSTVLTEEQYF

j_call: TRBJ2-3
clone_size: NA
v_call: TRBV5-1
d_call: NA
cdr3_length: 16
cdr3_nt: TGCGCCAGCAGCTTGCCGAGTGGGGGAGCCGAGGATACGCAGTATTTT
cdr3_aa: CASSLPSGGAEDTQYF

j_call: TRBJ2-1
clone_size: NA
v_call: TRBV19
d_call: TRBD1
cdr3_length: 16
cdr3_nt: TGTGCCAGTAGTCCAAGGGCAGGGGGCTCCTACAATGAGCAGTTCTTC
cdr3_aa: CASSPRAGGSYNEQFF

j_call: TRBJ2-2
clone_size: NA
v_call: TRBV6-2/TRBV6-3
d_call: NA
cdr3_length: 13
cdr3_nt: TGTGCTAGCAGTTACTCTCCAACCGGGGAGCTGTTTTTT
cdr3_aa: CASSYSPTGELFF

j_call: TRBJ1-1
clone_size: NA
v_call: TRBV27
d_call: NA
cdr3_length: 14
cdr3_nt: TGTGCCAGCAGTTTTCTTGGGAGAAACACTGAAGCTTTCTTT
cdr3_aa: CASSFLGRNTEAFF

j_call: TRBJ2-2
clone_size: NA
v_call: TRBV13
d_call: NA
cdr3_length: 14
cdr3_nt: TGTGCCAGCAGCTTAACGGGAGCGGGCGGGGAGCTGTTTTTT
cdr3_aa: CASSLTGAGGELFF

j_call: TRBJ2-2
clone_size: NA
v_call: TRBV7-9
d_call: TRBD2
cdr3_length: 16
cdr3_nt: TGTGCCAGCAGCTTACTCACCGGGACTAGCGCCGGGGAGCTGTTTTTT
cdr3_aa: CASSLLTGTSAGELFF

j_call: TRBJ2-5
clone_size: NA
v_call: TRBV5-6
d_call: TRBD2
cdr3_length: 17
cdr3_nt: TGTGCCAGCAGCTTGGATTTCGGGCGGGAGAAATGGGAGACCCAGTACTTC
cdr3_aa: CASSLDFGREKWETQYF

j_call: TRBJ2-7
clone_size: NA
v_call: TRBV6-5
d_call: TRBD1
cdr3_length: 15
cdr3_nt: TGTGCCAGCAGTCCACAGCCCGGGACAGTCTACGAGCAGTACTTC
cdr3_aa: CASSPQPGTVYEQYF

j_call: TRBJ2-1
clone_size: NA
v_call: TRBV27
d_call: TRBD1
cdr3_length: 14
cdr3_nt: TGTGCCAGCAGTTTTCAGGGGGTTAGTAATGAGCAGTTCTTC
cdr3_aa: CASSFQGVSNEQFF

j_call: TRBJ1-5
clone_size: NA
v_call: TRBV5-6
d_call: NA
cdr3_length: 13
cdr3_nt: TGTGCCAGCAGCCGGCAGCAGGATCAGCCCCAGCATTTT
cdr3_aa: CASSRQQDQPQHF

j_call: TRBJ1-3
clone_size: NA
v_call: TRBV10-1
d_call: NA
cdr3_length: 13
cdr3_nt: TGCGCCAGCAGGGACAACTCTGGAAACACCATATATTTT
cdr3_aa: CASRDNSGNTIYF

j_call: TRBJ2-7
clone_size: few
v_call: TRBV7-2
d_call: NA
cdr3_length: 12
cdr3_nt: TGTGCCAGCAGTCCGCTAGACTACGAGCAGTACTTC
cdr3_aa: CASSPLDYEQYF

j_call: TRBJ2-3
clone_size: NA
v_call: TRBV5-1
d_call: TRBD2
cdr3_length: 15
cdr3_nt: TGCGCCAGCAGCTCAGGGCTAGCGGGAGTAGATACGCAGTATTTT
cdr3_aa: CASSSGLAGVDTQYF

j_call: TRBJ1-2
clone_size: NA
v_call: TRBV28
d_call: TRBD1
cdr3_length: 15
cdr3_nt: TGTGCCAGCAGTCCGCCGGGACAGCTAAATTATGGCTACACCTTC
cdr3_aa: CASSPPGQLNYGYTF

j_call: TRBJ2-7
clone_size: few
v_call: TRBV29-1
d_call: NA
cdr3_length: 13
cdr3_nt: TGCAGCGTCCGTCGGCCAGGCAGCCCCGAGCAGTACTTC
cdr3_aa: CSVRRPGSPEQYF

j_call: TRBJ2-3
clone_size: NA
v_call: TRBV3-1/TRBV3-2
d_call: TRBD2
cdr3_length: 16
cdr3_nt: TGTGCCAGCAGAAAAGATGTGGCGGGAGGCACAGATACGCAGTATTTT
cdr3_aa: CASRKDVAGGTDTQYF

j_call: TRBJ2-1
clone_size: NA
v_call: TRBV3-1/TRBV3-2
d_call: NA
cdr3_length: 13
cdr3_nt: TGTGCCAGCAGCCAAGATACACTACAAATACAGTTCTTC
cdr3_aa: CASSQDTLQIQFF

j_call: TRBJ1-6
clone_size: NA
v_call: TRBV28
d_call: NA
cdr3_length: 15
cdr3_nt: TGTGCCAGCAGTTTCCGGACGAGCGGGAATTCACCCCTCCACTTT
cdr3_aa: CASSFRTSGNSPLHF

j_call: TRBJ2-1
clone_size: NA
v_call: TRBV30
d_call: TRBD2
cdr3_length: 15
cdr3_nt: TGTGCCTGGAGTTGGGCTAGCGGGATGTACAATGAGCAGTTCTTC
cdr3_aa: CAWSWASGMYNEQFF

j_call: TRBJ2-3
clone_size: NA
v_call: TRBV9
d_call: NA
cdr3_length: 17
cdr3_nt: TGTGCCAGCAGCGTAGGCCCGGCCGGAGTCAGCACAGATACGCAGTATTTT
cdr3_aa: CASSVGPAGVSTDTQYF

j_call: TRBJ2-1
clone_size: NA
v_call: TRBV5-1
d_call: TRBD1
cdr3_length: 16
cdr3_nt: TGCGCCAGCAGCTCCAGACAGGGGGTCTCGAACAATGAGCAGTTCTTC
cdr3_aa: CASSSRQGVSNNEQFF

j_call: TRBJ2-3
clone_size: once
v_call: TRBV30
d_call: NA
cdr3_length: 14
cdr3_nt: TGTGCCTGGAGTGTATCCGGGGTGCGAGGTACGCAGTATTTT
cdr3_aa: CAWSVSGVRGTQYF

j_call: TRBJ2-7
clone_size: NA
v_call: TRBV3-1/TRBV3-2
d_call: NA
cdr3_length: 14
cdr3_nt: TGTGCCAGCAGCCAAGGGCAGGGCTCCTACGAGCAGTACTTC
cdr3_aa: CASSQGQGSYEQYF

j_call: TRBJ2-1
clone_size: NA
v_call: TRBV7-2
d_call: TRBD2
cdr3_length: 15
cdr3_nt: TGTGCCAGCAGCTCCACCGGGACTAGCATCTATGAGCAGTTCTTC
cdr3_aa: CASSSTGTSIYEQFF

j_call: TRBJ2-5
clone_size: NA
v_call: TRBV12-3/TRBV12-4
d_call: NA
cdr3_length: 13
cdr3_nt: TGTGCCAGCAGTTATCCAGATGTGGAGACCCAGTACTTC
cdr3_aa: CASSYPDVETQYF

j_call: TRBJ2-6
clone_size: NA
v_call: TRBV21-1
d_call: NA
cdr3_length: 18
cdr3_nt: TGTGCCAGCAGCAAGGGGGGCGCGACAGGGCCGGAGGCCAACGTCCTGACTTTC
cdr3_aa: CASSKGGATGPEANVLTF

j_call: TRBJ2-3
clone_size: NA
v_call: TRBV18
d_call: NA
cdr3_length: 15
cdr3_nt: TGTGCCAGCCCACCGGGGCCTACTAGCACAGATACGCAGTATTTT
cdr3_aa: CASPPGPTSTDTQYF

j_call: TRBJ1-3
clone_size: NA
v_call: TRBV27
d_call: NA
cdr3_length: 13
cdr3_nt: TGTGCCAGCAGTTTGACATTGGGAAACACCATATATTTT
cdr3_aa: CASSLTLGNTIYF

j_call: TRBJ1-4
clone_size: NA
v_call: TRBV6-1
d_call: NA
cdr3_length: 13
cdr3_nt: TGTGCCAGCAGTGAATCCGGGGGCGGAAAACTGTTTTTT
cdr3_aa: CASSESGGGKLFF

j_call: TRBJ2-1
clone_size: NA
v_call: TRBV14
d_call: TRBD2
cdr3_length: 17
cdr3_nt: TGTGCCAGCAGCCAAGATGTGACTAGCGGCCTTCGAGATGAGCAGTTCTTC
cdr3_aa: CASSQDVTSGLRDEQFF

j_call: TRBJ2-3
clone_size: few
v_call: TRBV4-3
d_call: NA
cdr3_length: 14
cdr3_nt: TGCGCCAGCAGCCAAGATGGGGGCACAGATACGCAGTATTTT
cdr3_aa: CASSQDGGTDTQYF